This T cell receptor (beta chain) came from a study of blood T cell repertoires in COVID-19. Study details: The study drew acute and convalescent COVID-19 samples from the United States, Italy and Spain. Sample material is recorded as cDNA or gDNA derived from T cells, B-cell-depleted T cells, or PBMCs.

Trimming shortened V by 4 bases and J by 2 bases, and 16 bases separated the two germline ends. CDR3 length equals 16 residues. Germline V gene data show CDR1 as SNHLY and CDR2 as FYNNEI. In the source study's methods: Reference gene primer amplification gave nucleated cell count estimates. Assay: immunoSEQ multiplex PCR; the TCRdb copy retains only in-frame clones and omits some. Clone size and V and J calls were adopted from that table, with D and trimming inferred from the DNA. Of 200,000 to 300,000 clones listed, approximately 80% were seen once; the top ten hold 4.2%. The TCR sequence derives from a man aged 60 to 69 with acute or convalescent COVID-19. The gene calls are TRBV2 and TRBJ2-3; tentative D call: TRBD2 (7 bases). Sequencing used peripheral blood. The CDR3 region is CASSARRGASTDTQYF. The CDR3 bases are TGTGCCAGCAGTGCGCGACGGGGGGCCTCCACAGATACGCAGTATTTT.